The rows below give T cell receptor beta chains drawn from one sample of a study of CD8+ T cells in alopecia areata. Assay: immunoSEQ multiplex PCR; the TCRdb copy retains only in-frame clones and omits some. Altogether over 100,000 clones are present, 50% to 55% being singletons, with the ten largest covering 0.46%. This specimen consisted of CD4+ T cells sorted from blood, obtained at week 4, from a patient treated with tofacitinib. The receptors stem from a human donor with alopecia areata. Both conserved end residues are part of each CDR3. D genes are given only for firm matches. Where a row states a size, it is once, few, many or the class of an expanded clone; other rows omit it.

cdr3_nt: TGTGCCACCAGTCCAAATGACAGTTCCTCTGGAAACACCATATATTTT; cdr3_aa: CATSPNDSSSGNTIYF; clone_size: NA; cdr3_length: 16; d_call: NA; j_call: TRBJ1-3; v_call: TRBV15
cdr3_nt: TGTGCCAGCATGACAGGGAATAATTCACCCCTCCACTTT; cdr3_aa: CASMTGNNSPLHF; clone_size: NA; cdr3_length: 13; d_call: TRBD1; j_call: TRBJ1-6; v_call: TRBV6-5
cdr3_nt: TGTGCCCTCTCACGCAACCTCCTGAACTCTGAAGCTTTCTTT; cdr3_aa: CALSRNLLNSEAFF; clone_size: NA; cdr3_length: 14; d_call: NA; j_call: TRBJ1-1; v_call: TRBV30
cdr3_nt: TGTGCCAGCACCCGGACAGGGGAATGGTATGGCTACACCTTC; cdr3_aa: CASTRTGEWYGYTF; clone_size: NA; cdr3_length: 14; d_call: TRBD1; j_call: TRBJ1-2; v_call: TRBV27
cdr3_nt: TGTGCCGGCGGGACCGGCGGAGGGGAGACCCAGTACTTC; cdr3_aa: CAGGTGGGETQYF; clone_size: NA; cdr3_length: 13; d_call: NA; j_call: TRBJ2-5; v_call: TRBV30
cdr3_nt: TGTGCCAGCAGTGTGGCGACAGCCTATGGCTACACCTTC; cdr3_aa: CASSVATAYGYTF; clone_size: NA; cdr3_length: 13; d_call: NA; j_call: TRBJ1-2; v_call: TRBV2
cdr3_nt: TGTGCCAGCAGCCTCAGCTCCTATAATTCACCCCTCCACTTT; cdr3_aa: CASSLSSYNSPLHF; clone_size: few; cdr3_length: 14; d_call: NA; j_call: TRBJ1-6; v_call: TRBV14
cdr3_nt: TGCGCCAGCAGACCTGACAGGTCCAGCGAGACCCAGTACTTC; cdr3_aa: CASRPDRSSETQYF; clone_size: NA; cdr3_length: 14; d_call: NA; j_call: TRBJ2-5; v_call: TRBV5-1
cdr3_nt: TGTGCCTGGAGTGTTCTACAGGGGAATTCACCCCTCCACTTT; cdr3_aa: CAWSVLQGNSPLHF; clone_size: NA; cdr3_length: 14; d_call: TRBD1; j_call: TRBJ1-6; v_call: TRBV30
cdr3_nt: TGCGCCAGCAGCCCCGGACTAGGATGGCATACGCAGTATTTT; cdr3_aa: CASSPGLGWHTQYF; clone_size: NA; cdr3_length: 14; d_call: TRBD2; j_call: TRBJ2-3; v_call: TRBV4-1
cdr3_nt: TGTGCCAGCTCGCCCGGGGGGGACTACTACGAGCAGTACTTC; cdr3_aa: CASSPGGDYYEQYF; clone_size: many; cdr3_length: 14; d_call: TRBD2; j_call: TRBJ2-7; v_call: TRBV18
cdr3_nt: TGCAGCGTCATTACAGGGGACCTAGCCAAAAACATTCAGTACTTC; cdr3_aa: CSVITGDLAKNIQYF; clone_size: NA; cdr3_length: 15; d_call: TRBD1; j_call: TRBJ2-4; v_call: TRBV29-1
cdr3_nt: TGCAGCGTCTCTAGGGGGGTAGGGACAGGGGACATTCAGTACTTC; cdr3_aa: CSVSRGVGTGDIQYF; clone_size: NA; cdr3_length: 15; d_call: TRBD1; j_call: TRBJ2-4; v_call: TRBV29-1
cdr3_nt: TGTGCCAGCAGCCTAATGAACACTGAAGCTTTCTTT; cdr3_aa: CASSLMNTEAFF; clone_size: many; cdr3_length: 12; d_call: NA; j_call: TRBJ1-1; v_call: TRBV9
cdr3_nt: TGTGCCAGCGGAGGGACTAGCGGGGTCGAGACCCAGTACTTC; cdr3_aa: CASGGTSGVETQYF; clone_size: NA; cdr3_length: 14; d_call: TRBD2; j_call: TRBJ2-5; v_call: TRBV6-1
cdr3_nt: TGTGCCAGCAGCTTAGAGCCGTTAACTGAAGCTTTCTTT; cdr3_aa: CASSLEPLTEAFF; clone_size: NA; cdr3_length: 13; d_call: NA; j_call: TRBJ1-1; v_call: TRBV11-1
cdr3_nt: TGCAGCGTTGAACGCAGGCTCAACACAGATACGCAGTATTTT; cdr3_aa: CSVERRLNTDTQYF; clone_size: few; cdr3_length: 14; d_call: NA; j_call: TRBJ2-3; v_call: TRBV29-1
cdr3_nt: TGCGCCAGCAGCCAAATTGGGACAGGGGCCGAGCAGTACTTC; cdr3_aa: CASSQIGTGAEQYF; clone_size: few; cdr3_length: 14; d_call: TRBD1; j_call: TRBJ2-7; v_call: TRBV4-1
cdr3_nt: TGCAGCGCTCGCCGGGGACTAGCGGGCTGGGAGCAGTTCTTC; cdr3_aa: CSARRGLAGWEQFF; clone_size: NA; cdr3_length: 14; d_call: TRBD2; j_call: TRBJ2-1; v_call: TRBV29-1
cdr3_nt: TGCGCCAGCAGCCAAGGTCTTGGGGGGCGCAGGAACTATGGCTACACCTTC; cdr3_aa: CASSQGLGGRRNYGYTF; clone_size: few; cdr3_length: 17; d_call: NA; j_call: TRBJ1-2; v_call: TRBV4-1
cdr3_nt: TGTGCCTGGAGTGTACACGCCAGTAACTATGGCTACACCTTC; cdr3_aa: CAWSVHASNYGYTF; clone_size: few; cdr3_length: 14; d_call: NA; j_call: TRBJ1-2; v_call: TRBV30
cdr3_nt: TGCGCCAGCAGCGCCGGAGGGGGCACAGATACGCAGTATTTT; cdr3_aa: CASSAGGGTDTQYF; clone_size: NA; cdr3_length: 14; d_call: NA; j_call: TRBJ2-3; v_call: TRBV5-1
cdr3_nt: TGTGCCAGCAGCCAAGATCTAACAGCTAATAATGAAAAACTGTTTTTT; cdr3_aa: CASSQDLTANNEKLFF; clone_size: few; cdr3_length: 16; d_call: NA; j_call: TRBJ1-4; v_call: TRBV4-2
cdr3_nt: TGTGCCAGCAGTGCCCGGACAGGGCTAGGCTACACCTTC; cdr3_aa: CASSARTGLGYTF; clone_size: once; cdr3_length: 13; d_call: TRBD1; j_call: TRBJ1-2; v_call: TRBV25-1
cdr3_nt: TGCAGCGTTGGCAGGGAGGATGGCTACACCTTC; cdr3_aa: CSVGREDGYTF; clone_size: NA; cdr3_length: 11; d_call: NA; j_call: TRBJ1-2; v_call: TRBV29-1
cdr3_nt: TGTGCCAGCAGTGACCGGGACAGGGTTGCTGGGGCCAACGTCCTGACTTTC; cdr3_aa: CASSDRDRVAGANVLTF; clone_size: few; cdr3_length: 17; d_call: TRBD1; j_call: TRBJ2-6; v_call: TRBV2
cdr3_nt: TGTGCCAGCATGGTTGGGCCACATCAGCCCCAGCATTTT; cdr3_aa: CASMVGPHQPQHF; clone_size: NA; cdr3_length: 13; d_call: NA; j_call: TRBJ1-5; v_call: TRBV2
cdr3_nt: TGTGCCAGCAGCAACAACAGGGGTGGCACCGGGGAGCTGTTTTTT; cdr3_aa: CASSNNRGGTGELFF; clone_size: NA; cdr3_length: 15; d_call: TRBD1; j_call: TRBJ2-2; v_call: TRBV5-4
cdr3_nt: TGTGCCTGGAGCGGGGGGATCGGTGGCTACACCTTC; cdr3_aa: CAWSGGIGGYTF; clone_size: NA; cdr3_length: 12; d_call: NA; j_call: TRBJ1-2; v_call: TRBV30
cdr3_nt: TGTGCCAGCAGGGAAGGGACGGCATATGGCTACACCTTC; cdr3_aa: CASREGTAYGYTF; clone_size: few; cdr3_length: 13; d_call: NA; j_call: TRBJ1-2; v_call: TRBV2
cdr3_nt: TGTGCCAGCACCCTAGGGGACCCCGAGGGAGGGACCCAGTACTTC; cdr3_aa: CASTLGDPEGGTQYF; clone_size: NA; cdr3_length: 15; d_call: NA; j_call: TRBJ2-5; v_call: TRBV7-8
cdr3_nt: TGCGCCAGCAGCTACCAACTAGCGGGAACCCACGAGCAGTACTTC; cdr3_aa: CASSYQLAGTHEQYF; clone_size: NA; cdr3_length: 15; d_call: TRBD2; j_call: TRBJ2-7; v_call: TRBV5-1
cdr3_nt: TGCAGCGTTGAAGTAGGCAGGGGGGATTTCATGAACACTGAAGCTTTCTTT; cdr3_aa: CSVEVGRGDFMNTEAFF; clone_size: NA; cdr3_length: 17; d_call: TRBD1; j_call: TRBJ1-1; v_call: TRBV29-1
cdr3_nt: TGTGCCAGCAGTTTCGAGGGATTCTACGAGCAGTACTTC; cdr3_aa: CASSFEGFYEQYF; clone_size: few; cdr3_length: 13; d_call: NA; j_call: TRBJ2-7; v_call: TRBV6-5
cdr3_nt: TGTGCCTGGGACACTAGCGGGGGGCGAAATGAGCAGTTCTTC; cdr3_aa: CAWDTSGGRNEQFF; clone_size: NA; cdr3_length: 14; d_call: TRBD2; j_call: TRBJ2-1; v_call: TRBV30
cdr3_nt: TGTGCCAGCAGCTCACAGGTGTTAAACATTCAGTACTTC; cdr3_aa: CASSSQVLNIQYF; clone_size: NA; cdr3_length: 13; d_call: NA; j_call: TRBJ2-4; v_call: TRBV5-4
cdr3_nt: TGCAGCGTTGTTGGGACAGCCTCCTACGAGCAGTACTTC; cdr3_aa: CSVVGTASYEQYF; clone_size: few; cdr3_length: 13; d_call: TRBD1; j_call: TRBJ2-7; v_call: TRBV29-1
cdr3_nt: TGTGCCAGCATCTCTACTGAAGCTTTCTTT; cdr3_aa: CASISTEAFF; clone_size: few; cdr3_length: 10; d_call: NA; j_call: TRBJ1-1; v_call: TRBV28
cdr3_nt: TGTGCCACCTACATAAACCTGGGAAGGGCTGAAGCTTTCTTT; cdr3_aa: CATYINLGRAEAFF; clone_size: NA; cdr3_length: 14; d_call: NA; j_call: TRBJ1-1; v_call: TRBV5-4
cdr3_nt: TGTGCCAGCAGCAAGACAGGGTATGGCTACACCTTC; cdr3_aa: CASSKTGYGYTF; clone_size: NA; cdr3_length: 12; d_call: TRBD1; j_call: TRBJ1-2; v_call: TRBV13
cdr3_nt: TGTGCCAGCAGCCCCGGACTAGCGGGGGCGGTAAGCTCCTACGAGCAGTACTTC; cdr3_aa: CASSPGLAGAVSSYEQYF; clone_size: few; cdr3_length: 18; d_call: TRBD2; j_call: TRBJ2-7; v_call: TRBV11-2
cdr3_nt: TGCGCCAGCAGCCAGCCCAAAGGACTAGGTAACACCGGGGAGCTGTTTTTT; cdr3_aa: CASSQPKGLGNTGELFF; clone_size: few; cdr3_length: 17; d_call: TRBD2; j_call: TRBJ2-2; v_call: TRBV4-1
cdr3_nt: TGTGCCAGCAGCCAAGACTTGGACAGGGGTTGGGGTACGCAGTATTTT; cdr3_aa: CASSQDLDRGWGTQYF; clone_size: NA; cdr3_length: 16; d_call: TRBD1; j_call: TRBJ2-3; v_call: TRBV4-2
cdr3_nt: TGTGCCAGCTCACCAAGGACTAGCGCAAACAATGAGCAGTTCTTC; cdr3_aa: CASSPRTSANNEQFF; clone_size: few; cdr3_length: 15; d_call: TRBD2; j_call: TRBJ2-1; v_call: TRBV18
cdr3_nt: TGTGCCAGTACCCCTTGGGGTACAGATACGCAGTATTTT; cdr3_aa: CASTPWGTDTQYF; clone_size: few; cdr3_length: 13; d_call: NA; j_call: TRBJ2-3; v_call: TRBV19
cdr3_nt: TGTGCCTGGAGCCCCGCCGGCGAGGACAAGTCCTATGGCTACACCTTC; cdr3_aa: CAWSPAGEDKSYGYTF; clone_size: NA; cdr3_length: 16; d_call: NA; j_call: TRBJ1-2; v_call: TRBV30
cdr3_nt: TGTGCCAGCTCACCGACCCCGGGTGGAAACACCATATATTTT; cdr3_aa: CASSPTPGGNTIYF; clone_size: NA; cdr3_length: 14; d_call: NA; j_call: TRBJ1-3; v_call: TRBV18
cdr3_nt: TGTGCCACCAGCATGAAAGCTAACTATGGCTACACCTTC; cdr3_aa: CATSMKANYGYTF; clone_size: few; cdr3_length: 13; d_call: NA; j_call: TRBJ1-2; v_call: TRBV15
cdr3_nt: TGTGCCAGCAGCTTAACCGGGAGGGGTGGCTACACCTTC; cdr3_aa: CASSLTGRGGYTF; clone_size: few; cdr3_length: 13; d_call: NA; j_call: TRBJ1-2; v_call: TRBV11-2
cdr3_nt: TGCGCCAGCAGCTTGGATCGCGGGGGGGACTCCGGAGATACGCAGTATTTT; cdr3_aa: CASSLDRGGDSGDTQYF; clone_size: NA; cdr3_length: 17; d_call: TRBD2; j_call: TRBJ2-3; v_call: TRBV5-1